This T cell receptor beta chain was sequenced in a study of T-cell reconstitution after alpha-beta-depleted transplantation in children (dated by TCRdb to about 2016). Regarding the study in general: T-cell immune reconstitution after TCRalphabeta/CD19-depleted allogeneic hematopoietic cell transplantation in children was quantitatively tracked in the study by means of TCR repertoire profiling.

The germline V gene provides CDR1 MGHRA and CDR2 YSYEKL. The CDR3 measures 16 amino acids from cysteine to phenylalanine. The kept DNA is CDR3 alone, 48 bases in frame from the first base. A distance of 14 bases separates the germline ends of V and J, which lose 1 base and 2 bases respectively. Receptors were amplified or captured by PCR. The listed sequencing device is Illumina HiSeq 2500. TCR libraries were prepared with molecular barcoding, using unique molecular identifiers to normalize TCRbeta repertoire quantification. The public reads were reanalyzed by TCRdb: fastp trimming at Q25, MiXCR alignment, in-frame beta chains only. All rows with the same CDR3 protein become a single entry with the most common DNA and genes. Recorded for this sample are some 500,000 distinct CDR3 sequences; around 18% of them occurred a single time. Roughly 3.3% of the sample lies in the top ten. This clonotype was recorded a few times. Its antigen has not been determined. No qualities accompany the bases; no much larger clone lies one base away.

This clonotype was obtained from a human donor who donated a stem cell graft to a child with acute lymphoblastic leukemia. The starting material was PBMCs from the stem cell graft donor, obtained from the stem cell graft. Rearrangement joined TRBV4-1 to TRBJ1-1, and perhaps TRBD1 as D gene, on 6 matching bases. The CDR3 is CASSQGTRGLNTEAFF. The nucleotide sequence is given as TGCGCCAGCAGCCAAGGAACACGGGGGCTCAACACTGAAGCTTTCTTT.